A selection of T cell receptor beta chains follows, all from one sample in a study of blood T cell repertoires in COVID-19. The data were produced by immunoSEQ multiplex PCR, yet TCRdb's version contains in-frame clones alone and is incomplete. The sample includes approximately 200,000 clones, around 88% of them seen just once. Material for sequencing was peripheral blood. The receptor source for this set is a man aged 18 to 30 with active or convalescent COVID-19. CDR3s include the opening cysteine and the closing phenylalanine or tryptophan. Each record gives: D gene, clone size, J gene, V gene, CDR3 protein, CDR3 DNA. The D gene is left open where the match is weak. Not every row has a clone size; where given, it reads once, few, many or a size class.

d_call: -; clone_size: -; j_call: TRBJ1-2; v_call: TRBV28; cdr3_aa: CASSLLGSGANYGYTF; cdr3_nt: TGTGCCAGCAGTTTATTAGGTTCAGGGGCTAACTATGGCTACACCTTC
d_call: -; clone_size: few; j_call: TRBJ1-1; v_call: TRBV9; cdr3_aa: CASSLQMNTEAFF; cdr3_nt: TGTGCCAGCAGCCTTCAGATGAACACTGAAGCTTTCTTT
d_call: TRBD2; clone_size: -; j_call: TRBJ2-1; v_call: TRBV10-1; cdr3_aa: CASSGIAGGSSSSYNEQFF; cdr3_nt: TGCGCCAGCAGTGGGATAGCGGGAGGGTCGTCCAGCTCCTACAATGAGCAGTTCTTC
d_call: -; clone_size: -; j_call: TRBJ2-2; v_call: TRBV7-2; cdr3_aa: CASSLAWGAGELFF; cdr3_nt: TGTGCCAGCAGCTTAGCGTGGGGCGCCGGGGAGCTGTTTTTT
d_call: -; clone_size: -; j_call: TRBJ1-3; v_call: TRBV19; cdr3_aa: CASRRHSSGNTIYF; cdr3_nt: TGTGCCAGTAGGAGACATAGCTCTGGAAACACCATATATTTT
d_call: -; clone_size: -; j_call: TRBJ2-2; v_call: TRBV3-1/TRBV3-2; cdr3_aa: CASSHEIRELFF; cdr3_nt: TGTGCCAGCAGCCACGAGATACGGGAGCTGTTTTTT
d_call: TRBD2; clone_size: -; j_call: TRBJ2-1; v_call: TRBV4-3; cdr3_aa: CASSPGAAGGPYEQFF; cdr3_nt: TGCGCCAGCAGCCCTGGGGCGGCGGGAGGGCCGTACGAGCAGTTCTTC
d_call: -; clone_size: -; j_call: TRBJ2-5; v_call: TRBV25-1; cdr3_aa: CASGFREVQETQYF; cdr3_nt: TGTGCCAGCGGCTTTAGGGAGGTCCAAGAGACCCAGTACTTC
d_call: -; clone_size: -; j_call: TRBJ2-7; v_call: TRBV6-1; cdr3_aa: CASSDFRYEQYF; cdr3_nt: TGTGCCAGCAGTGATTTCCGGTACGAGCAGTACTTC
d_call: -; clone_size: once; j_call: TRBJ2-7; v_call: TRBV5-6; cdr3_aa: CASSLEAGIRYEQYF; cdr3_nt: TGTGCCAGCAGCTTGGAGGCAGGGATACGGTACGAGCAGTACTTC
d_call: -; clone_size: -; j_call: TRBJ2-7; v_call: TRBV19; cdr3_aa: CASSIGLTRVHEQYF; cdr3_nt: TGTGCCAGTAGTATAGGCCTCACCAGGGTCCACGAGCAGTACTTC
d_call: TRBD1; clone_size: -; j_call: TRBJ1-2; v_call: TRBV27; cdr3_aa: CASSRQGGTYGYTF; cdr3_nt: TGTGCCAGCAGTAGACAGGGGGGGACATATGGCTACACCTTC
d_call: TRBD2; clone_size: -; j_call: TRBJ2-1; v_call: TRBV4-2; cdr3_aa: CASTRKAGVSYNEQFF; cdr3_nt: TGTGCCAGCACCCGTAAGGCGGGAGTTTCCTACAATGAGCAGTTCTTC
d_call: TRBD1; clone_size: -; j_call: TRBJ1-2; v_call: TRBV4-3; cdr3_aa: CASSQGPGQGNYGYTF; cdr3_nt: TGCGCCAGCAGCCAAGGGCCGGGACAGGGGAACTATGGCTACACCTTC
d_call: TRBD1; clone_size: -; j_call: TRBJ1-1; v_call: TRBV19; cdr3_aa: CASSIRLSVGQGRNTEAFF; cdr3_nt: TGTGCCAGTAGTATTCGTCTTTCTGTGGGACAGGGAAGGAACACTGAAGCTTTCTTT
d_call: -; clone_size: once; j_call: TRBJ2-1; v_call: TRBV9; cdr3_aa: CASSVAGAPYNEQFF; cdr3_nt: TGTGCCAGCAGCGTAGCGGGAGCCCCCTACAATGAGCAGTTCTTC
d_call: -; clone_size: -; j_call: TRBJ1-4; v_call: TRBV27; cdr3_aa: CASSPTDSGDGEKLFF; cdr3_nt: TGTGCCAGCAGCCCCACGGACAGCGGGGACGGTGAAAAACTGTTTTTT
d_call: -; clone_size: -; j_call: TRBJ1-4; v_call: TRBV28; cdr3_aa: CASSFSPGTVNEKLFF; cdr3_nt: TGTGCCAGCAGTTTTAGTCCCGGTACGGTTAATGAAAAACTGTTTTTT
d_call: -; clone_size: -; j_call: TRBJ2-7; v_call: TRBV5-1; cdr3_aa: CASSLAGSSSYEQYF; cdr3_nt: TGCGCCAGCAGCCTTGCGGGTAGTAGCTCCTACGAGCAGTACTTC
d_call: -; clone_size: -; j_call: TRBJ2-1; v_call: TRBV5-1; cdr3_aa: CASTRAAGGEQFF; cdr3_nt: TGCGCCAGCACGAGGGCCGCGGGTGGGGAGCAGTTCTTC
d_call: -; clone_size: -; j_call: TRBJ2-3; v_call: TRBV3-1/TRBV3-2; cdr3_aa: CASSRGGRTVNTDTQYF; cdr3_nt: TGTGCCAGCAGCAGGGGGGGCCGTACGGTTAACACAGATACGCAGTATTTT
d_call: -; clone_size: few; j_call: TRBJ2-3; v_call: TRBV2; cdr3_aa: CASSVRGYSTDTQYF; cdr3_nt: TGTGCCAGCAGTGTAAGGGGGTACTCCACAGATACGCAGTATTTT
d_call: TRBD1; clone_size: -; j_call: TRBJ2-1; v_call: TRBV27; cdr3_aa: CASSTFRDRDRSSYNEQFF; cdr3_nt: TGTGCCAGCAGTACATTCCGGGACAGGGATAGATCTTCCTACAATGAGCAGTTCTTC
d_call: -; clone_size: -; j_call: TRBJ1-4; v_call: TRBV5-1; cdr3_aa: CASSTNSGGGDNEKLFF; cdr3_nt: TGCGCCAGCAGCACAAACAGTGGGGGGGGAGACAATGAAAAACTGTTTTTT
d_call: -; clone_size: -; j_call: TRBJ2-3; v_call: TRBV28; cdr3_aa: CASSSAAIGDTDTQYF; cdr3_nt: TGTGCCAGCAGTTCCGCGGCTATCGGGGATACAGATACGCAGTATTTT
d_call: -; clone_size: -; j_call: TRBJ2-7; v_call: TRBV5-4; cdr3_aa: CASSRSTGGRGREQYF; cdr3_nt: TGTGCCAGCAGCCGATCGACCGGGGGGCGAGGGCGCGAGCAGTACTTC
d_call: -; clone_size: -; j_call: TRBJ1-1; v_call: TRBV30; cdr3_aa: CAWSGQAWDTEAFF; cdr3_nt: TGTGCCTGGAGTGGACAGGCATGGGACACTGAAGCTTTCTTT
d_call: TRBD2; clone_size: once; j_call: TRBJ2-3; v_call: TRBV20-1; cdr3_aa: CSASQPSGRADTQYF; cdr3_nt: TGCAGTGCTAGTCAGCCTAGCGGGAGGGCAGATACGCAGTATTTT
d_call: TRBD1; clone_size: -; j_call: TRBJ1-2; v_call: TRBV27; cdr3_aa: CASSFQGGGYTF; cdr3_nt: TGTGCCAGCAGTTTCCAGGGGGGAGGCTACACCTTC
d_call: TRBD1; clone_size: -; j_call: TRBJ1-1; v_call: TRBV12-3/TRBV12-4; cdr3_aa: CAIVTGYNAEAFF; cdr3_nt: TGTGCCATAGTGACAGGGTATAATGCTGAAGCTTTCTTT
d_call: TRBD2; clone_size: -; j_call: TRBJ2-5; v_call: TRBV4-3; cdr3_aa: CASSQSGLAGGEAQYF; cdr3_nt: TGCGCCAGCAGCCAATCAGGACTAGCGGGGGGGGAGGCCCAGTACTTC
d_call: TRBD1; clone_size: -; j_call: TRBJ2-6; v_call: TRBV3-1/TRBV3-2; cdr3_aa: CASSPRGPGANVLTF; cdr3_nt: TGTGCCAGCAGCCCGAGGGGGCCTGGGGCCAACGTCCTGACTTTC
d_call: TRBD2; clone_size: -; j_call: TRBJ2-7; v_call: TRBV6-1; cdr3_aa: CASSEAGAGSYEQYF; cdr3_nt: TGTGCCAGCAGTGAAGCGGGAGCGGGGTCCTACGAGCAGTACTTC